The next 22 T cell receptor beta chains were all read from a single sample in a study of CXCR3-negative and CXCR3-positive naive CD8 T cells. The authors made the TRB cDNA libraries by 5' RACE using UMI labels. From the 5' RACE reads, TCRdb lists one entry per CDR3 protein and no DNA. In all, the sample yields roughly 59,000 distinct CDR3 sequences. Their target antigens are unknown. Findings and caveats of the study: CXCR3-expressing naive cells carried TRB CDR3s more hydrophobic than those of CXCR3-negative naive cells.

The sample was naive CXCR3+ CD8+ T cells from blood. Subset here: CD45RO-CCR7+CD27+CD95- naive CD8+ T cells expressing CXCR3 (TNR3+). The receptor source for this set is a human donor in good health. Some clones in this sample may be carry-over from other donors' samples.

The CDR3 protein is CASSTLPRYQETQYF. This sequence joins TRBV12-3 or TRBV12-4 and TRBJ2-5; lacking DNA, the TRBD2 call made by TCRdb goes unchecked. The CDR3 consists of 15 residues.

This clonotype is medium-sized by frequency. The rearrangement links TRBV7-2 to TRBJ2-3. CDR3 length: 14 residues. Germline CDR1 SGHTA, CDR2 FQGNSA. The CDR3 sequence is CASSLAPLTDTQYF.

The J gene is TRBJ1-1, the V gene TRBV29-1; checking the TCRdb D call of TRBD1 is not possible without DNA. The CDR3 sequence is 15 residues long. Germline CDR1 reads SQVTM; CDR2 reads ANQGSEA. The CDR3 reads CSVGWDHDLNTEAFF.

The CDR3 loop is CASSFRRMRQPQHF. This chain joins TRBV28 and TRBJ1-5. Germline CDR1 is MDHEN and CDR2 is SYDVKM. The CDR3 runs to 14 residues.

The J gene is TRBJ1-1, the V gene TRBV4-2. The CDR3 covers 13 residues. Germline V CDR1 and CDR2: LGHNA, YNFKEQ. CDR3 protein: CASSLGGGSEAFF.

V and J are TRBV6-5 and TRBJ2-5; TCRdb picks TRBD2, but there is no DNA to check that call. This CDR3 is 16 amino acids long. Germline CDR1 and CDR2: MNHEY and SVGAGI. CDR3 region: CASSYSLAGTQETQYF.

The chain carries TRBV20-1 and TRBJ1-5. CDR1 and CDR2 from the germline V gene are DFQATT and SNEGSKA (reference sequence). This CDR3 has 18 amino acids. CDR3 in amino acids: CSARDQDGVAYSNQPQHF.

The chain combines TRBV28 with TRBJ2-6. The CDR3 is 15 residues long. CDR1 and CDR2 from the germline V gene are MDHEN and SYDVKM. CDR3: CASRIGSSGANVLTF.

The gene calls are TRBV7-9 and TRBJ2-4; TCRdb's D call, TRBD1, is unchecked because there is no DNA. This CDR3 has 15 amino acids. CDR1 is SEHNR, CDR2 FQNEAQ, per germline (reference sequence). The CDR3 reads CASSPAGAPKNIQYF.

The chain combines TRBV7-3 with TRBJ2-7. Germline V lookup: CDR1 SGHTA, CDR2 FQGTGA. The CDR3 extends over 14 amino acids. This chain's CDR3 is CASSLTQGSYEQYF.

J is TRBJ2-1 and V is TRBV4-3. Germline CDR1 reads LGHNA; CDR2 reads YSLEER. CDR3 length: 15 amino acids. CDR3 amino acids: CASSQGTAAHNEQFF.

The rearrangement joins TRBV20-1 to TRBJ2-7; TCRdb proposes TRBD2, but this gene call is untestable without DNA. This CDR3 region has 17 residues. From germline, CDR1 is DFQATT and CDR2 SNEGSKA (reference sequence). Here the CDR3 reads CSAREGEGSGVNDEQYF.

V and J are TRBV29-1 and TRBJ2-5; the D call from TCRdb, TRBD1, cannot be confirmed without DNA. Germline V lookup: CDR1 SQVTM, CDR2 ANQGSEA. The CDR3 contains 14 residues. The CDR3 here is CSVVPWTVQETQYF.

The rearrangement links TRBV7-2 to TRBJ2-1; TCRdb selects TRBD2, and the lack of DNA leaves this call unchecked. Germline values: CDR1 SGHTA, CDR2 FQGNSA. This CDR3 is 16 amino acids long. The CDR3 loop is CASSSTSGGYYNEQFF.

This chain's CDR3 is CATSDNRLSTYTGELFF. The chain uses TRBV24-1 and TRBJ2-2. Germline V CDR1 and CDR2: KGHDR, SFDVKD. This CDR3 is 17 amino acids long.

The rearrangement uses TRBV6-1 and TRBJ1-1; as DNA is missing, the TRBD1 call by TCRdb cannot be tested. Germline CDR1 reads MNHNS; CDR2 reads SASEGT. This CDR3 region has 13 residues. CDR3 protein: CASTQGWNTEAFF.

The CDR3: CASSQERTASGANVLTF. The chain joins TRBV14 to TRBJ2-6; absent DNA, TCRdb's TRBD2 call cannot be checked. The CDR3 sequence is 17 residues long. Germline lookup yields CDR1 SGHDN and CDR2 FVKESK.

The V call is TRBV12-3 or TRBV12-4, the J call TRBJ1-2; the TRBD1 assignment by TCRdb is unverifiable without DNA. The CDR3 length is 17 residues. This CDR3 reads CASSLGGTGGYDYGYTF.

This CDR3 is CASSPLAGTTQETQYF. V gene TRBV6-5 combines with J gene TRBJ2-5; lacking DNA, the TRBD2 call made by TCRdb goes unchecked. Germline V gives CDR1 MNHEY, CDR2 SVGAGI. The CDR3 runs 16 residues.

The J gene is TRBJ2-7, the V gene TRBV29-1. CDR3 length: 12 amino acids. Germline CDR1 and CDR2: SQVTM and ANQGSEA. The CDR3 sequence: CSVEEGMSEQYF.

V and J are TRBV7-9 and TRBJ1-1; TCRdb's D call, TRBD1, is unchecked because there is no DNA. There are 14 residues in the CDR3. The V gene's germline CDR1 is SEHNR and CDR2 FQNEAQ (reference sequence). The CDR3 spells CASSLGGGQPEAFF.

The gene calls are TRBV12-3 or TRBV12-4 and TRBJ2-4; the TCRdb D gene call, TRBD2, has no DNA to confirm it. The CDR3 runs 12 residues. The CDR3 sequence is CATAGTKNIQYF.